These 23 T cell receptor beta chains share one sample of origin, sequenced in a study of cytomegalovirus exposure and HLA in healthy donors. Vbeta (60) and Jbeta (13) primers were used in the PCR. Using immunoSEQ multiplex PCR, the repertoire was profiled, and TCRdb retains in-frame clones only, with some absent. Altogether more than 85,000 clones are present, about 60% being singletons, with the ten largest covering about 5.9%. The sample comprised PBMCs. The receptors were sampled from a woman in her twenties or thirties in good health and CMV-seronegative.

This clone came up a few times. This sequence joins TRBV25-1 and TRBJ2-1, with D possibly matching TRBD1 (6 bases). V shed 5 bases and J shed 5 bases, with 7 bases lying between them. Germline V lookup: CDR1 MGHDK, CDR2 SYGVNS. The CDR3 has 12 amino acids. CDR3 loop: CASSHRDNEQFF. The CDR3 nucleotides read TGTGCCAGCAGTCACAGGGACAATGAGCAGTTCTTC.

The chain carries TRBV5-1 and TRBJ1-1; 11 bases align to TRBD1. Unmatched junction bases numbered 3, after V lost 4 bases and J lost 1 base. The CDR3 loop spans 15 amino acids. CDR1 and CDR2 (germline): SGHRS, YFSETQ. The CDR3 coding sequence is TGCGCCAGCAGCGAAGGGACAGGGGGGAACACTGAAGCTTTCTTT. Translation: CASSEGTGGNTEAFF.

The rearrangement links TRBV25-1 to TRBJ1-2; possibly TRBD1 for D (5 bases). CDR3 size: 17 residues. CDR1 is MGHDK and CDR2 is SYGVNS in the germline V gene. The V end lost 2 bases, the J end lost 8 bases, and 24 bases lay between the germline ends. The CDR3 loop is CASSEQGSAGISEGYTF. DNA of the CDR3: TGTGCCAGCAGTGAACAGGGTAGTGCGGGGATCAGCGAAGGCTACACCTTC.

This clone was found a few times. The chain uses TRBV27 and TRBJ1-5; maybe TRBD1 (5 bases). With 8 bases removed from V and 2 bases from J, the gap between germline ends came to 22 bases. Germline V lookup: CDR1 MNHEY, CDR2 SMNVEV (reference sequence). CDR3 length: 17 amino acids. CDR3 amino acids: CASALGATVGGNQPQHF. The CDR3 DNA follows: TGTGCCAGCGCCTTGGGCGCGACAGTTGGGGGCAATCAGCCCCAGCATTTT.

The rearrangement uses TRBV4-2 and TRBJ2-7; D call uncertain. The germline V gene has CDR1 LGHNA and CDR2 YNFKEQ. The CDR3 spans 13 residues. Between the trimmed V and J ends, which lost 0 bases and 5 bases, there was a span of 8 bases. The CDR3 nucleotides read TGTGCCAGCAGCCAAGATCGGTTCGACGAGCAGTACTTC. This encodes CASSQDRFDEQYF.

The J gene is TRBJ1-1, the V gene TRBV12-5, with a possible D match to TRBD1 (6 bases). The germline V gene encodes CDR1 LGHNT and CDR2 FRNRAP. This CDR3 is 12 amino acids long. V was pared by 7 bases and J by 4 bases, with 10 bases between. Written as DNA, the CDR3 is TGTGCTAGTGCCGACAGGTTCACTGAAGCTTTCTTT. Amino acid sequence: CASADRFTEAFF. Looking up the rest from reference TRBV12-5 and TRBJ1-1 gives the full variable domain: DARVTQTPRHKVTEMGQEVTMRCQPILGHNTVFWYRQTMMQGLELLAYFRNRAPLDDSGMPKDRFSAEMPDATLATLKIQPSEPRDSAVYFCASADRFTEAFFGQGTRLTVV.

The genes are TRBV5-1 and TRBJ2-3, with D hard to call. The V end lost 2 bases, the J end lost 1 base, and 20 bases lay between the germline ends. CDR1 SGHRS and CDR2 YFSETQ come from the germline V gene. This CDR3 is built from 18 residues. CDR3 amino acids: CASSFFGSLNVGTDTQYF. CDR3 sequence (DNA): TGCGCCAGCAGCTTTTTCGGGTCATTAAACGTGGGCACAGATACGCAGTATTTT. The variable domain in full, with the rest retrieved from reference TRBV5-1 and TRBJ2-3, is KAGVTQTPRYLIKTRGQQVTLSCSPISGHRSVSWYQQTPGQGLQFLFEYFSETQRNKGNFPGRFSGRQFSNSRSEMNVSTLELGDSALYLCASSFFGSLNVGTDTQYFGPGTRLTVL.

J is TRBJ2-2 and V is TRBV7-2, with D possibly matching TRBD2 (5 bases). CDR3 length: 16 residues. Trimming stripped 1 base from V and 2 bases from J, with 11 bases between. CDR1 and CDR2 from the germline V gene are SGHTA and FQGNSA. As DNA, the CDR3 is TGTGCCAGCAGCTTAGTAGCCGGACTTAACACCGGGGAGCTGTTTTTT. This translates into CASSLVAGLNTGELFF. The entire variable domain, with the rest obtained from reference TRBV7-2 and TRBJ2-2, is as follows: GAGVSQSPSNKVTEKGKDVELRCDPISGHTALYWYRQSLGQGLEFLIYFQGNSAPDKSGLPSDRFSAERTGGSVSTLTIQRTQQEDSAVYLCASSLVAGLNTGELFFGEGSRLTVL.

The chain joins TRBV2 to TRBJ1-2, with 12 bases identical to TRBD1. J was trimmed by 6 bases and V by 6 bases; bases with no gene match: 11. Germline CDR1 reads SNHLY; CDR2 reads FYNNEI. CDR3 size: 16 residues. CDR3 region: CASRPGQGARAHGYTF. The CDR3 DNA follows: TGTGCCAGCAGACCGGGACAGGGGGCGCGAGCTCATGGCTACACCTTC.

In its sample, this clone was seen a few times. The rearrangement links TRBV27 to TRBJ1-1, with TRBD1 as a possible D gene (6 bases). The CDR3 is made up of 15 amino acids. Trimming left V 1 base short and J 7 bases short, with 16 bases between. Germline assignment: CDR1 MNHEY and CDR2 SMNVEV (reference sequence). The CDR3 is CASSLWAGVVGEAFF. CDR3 nucleotide sequence: TGTGCCAGCAGTTTATGGGCAGGGGTTGTGGGTGAAGCTTTCTTT.

This clone was counted only a few times. The chain links TRBV6-4 to TRBJ2-6; the D is unclear. V was pared by 4 bases and J by 0 bases, with 4 bases between. The CDR3 totals 14 residues. Per germline, CDR1 MRHNA and CDR2 SNTAGT. Here the CDR3 reads CASSAVSGANVLTF. For the CDR3, the DNA is TGTGCCAGCAGTGCAGTCTCTGGGGCCAACGTCCTGACTTTC.

The J gene is TRBJ2-7, the V gene TRBV7-9; TRBD2 agrees at 7 bases. The CDR3 runs 15 residues. The ends lost 5 bases at V and 5 bases at J; junction bases unmatched: 12. Per germline, CDR1 SEHNR and CDR2 FQNEAQ (reference sequence). The CDR3 reads CASSPAASGNDEQYF. Written as DNA, the CDR3 is TGTGCCAGCAGCCCCGCTGCAAGCGGGAACGACGAGCAGTACTTC. The whole variable domain, filled in from reference TRBV7-9 and TRBJ2-7, reads DTGVSQNPRHKITKRGQNVTFRCDPISEHNRLYWYRQTLGQGPEFLTYFQNEAQLEKSRLLSDRFSAERPKGSFSTLEIQRTEQGDSAMYLCASSPAASGNDEQYFGPGTRLTVT.

The chain recombines TRBV5-1 with TRBJ1-1; TRBD1 matches at 9 bases. Trimming removed 4 bases from V and 3 bases from J; junction bases left unmatched: 13. The germline V gene encodes CDR1 SGHRS and CDR2 YFSETQ. The CDR3 runs to 17 residues. The CDR3 nucleotides are TGCGCCAGCAGCGGTGGAGCCAGACAGGGGGGGGACACTGAAGCTTTCTTT. The encoded protein is CASSGGARQGGDTEAFF.

V and J are TRBV6-5 and TRBJ1-2; possibly TRBD1 for D (5 bases). V gave up 6 bases and J gave up 2 bases, with 10 bases separating them. This CDR3 is built from 13 residues. Per germline, CDR1 MNHEY and CDR2 SVGAGI. CDR3 amino acids: CASRVGPNYGYTF. CDR3 in DNA: TGTGCCAGCAGGGTGGGGCCGAACTATGGCTACACCTTC.

J is TRBJ2-1 and V is TRBV5-1; 8 bases map to TRBD2. The CDR3 totals 15 residues. From germline, CDR1 is SGHRS and CDR2 YFSETQ. The trim removed 2 bases at V and 10 bases at J, leaving 11 bases unmatched. CDR3 coding DNA: TGCGCCAGCAGCTTTAGTATAGCGGGGTCGGGGGAGCAGTTCTTC. Translation gives CASSFSIAGSGEQFF.

This clone was seen only once. V is TRBV19 and J is TRBJ2-7; the D gene is possibly TRBD1 (6 bases). The CDR3 is made up of 15 amino acids. The V and J ends lost 6 bases and 1 base respectively, with 16 bases between them. Germline V gives CDR1 LNHDA, CDR2 SQIVND (reference sequence). CDR3 coding DNA: TGTGCCAGTAGAAGATACCCGACAGGATCCTACGAGCAGTACTTC. Translation: CASRRYPTGSYEQYF.

This chain connects TRBV4-1 to TRBJ2-5; D is undetermined. CDR3 size: 14 residues. The germline V gene has CDR1 MGHRA and CDR2 YSYEKL. Trimming left V 4 bases short and J 4 bases short, with 13 bases between. The CDR3 region has the DNA TGCGCCAGCAGCCGAGACCCGGTTAGAGAGACCCAGTACTTC. It encodes CASSRDPVRETQYF.

The chain employs TRBV7-9 and TRBJ1-6; D perhaps matches TRBD1 (6 bases). CDR3 size: 15 residues. V gave up 1 base and J gave up 12 bases, with 16 bases separating them. Germline CDR1 and CDR2: SEHNR and FQNEAQ (reference sequence). In DNA, the CDR3 is TGTGCCAGCAGCTTAGGAGGGGGTCAACCCTTACCCCTCCACTTT. Its translation: CASSLGGGQPLPLHF.

The chain carries TRBV7-2 and TRBJ1-5, with D possibly matching TRBD1 (5 bases). Per germline, CDR1 SGHTA and CDR2 FQGNSA. This CDR3 has 13 residues. V was clipped by 1 base and J by 6 bases, with 7 bases between them. This CDR3 is CASSLGGTQPQHF. The CDR3 DNA is TGTGCCAGCAGCTTAGGCGGGACTCAGCCCCAGCATTTT.

This rearrangement joins TRBV7-6 to TRBJ2-7, with a tentative D call TRBD1 (5 bases). This CDR3 is built from 13 residues. Germline CDR1 SGHVS, CDR2 FNYEAQ. V lost 5 bases to trimming and J lost 6 bases, with 14 bases between them. CDR3 protein: CASSTSRVSEQYF. CDR3 in DNA: TGTGCCAGCAGCACGAGCAGGGTTTCCGAGCAGTACTTC.

The chain links TRBV10-1 to TRBJ2-3, with 7 bases lining up with TRBD2. V trimming: 6 bases; J trimming: 4 bases; junction bases outside the gene matches: 10. The CDR3 runs to 15 residues. Germline V gives CDR1 WNHNN, CDR2 SYGVQD (reference sequence). The CDR3 DNA reads as TGCGCCAGCAGGCCGACTAGCCGCCCCTCAGATACGCAGTATTTT. This translates into CASRPTSRPSDTQYF.

The rearrangement uses TRBV30 and TRBJ1-2; no clear D. Germline V gives CDR1 GTSNPN, CDR2 SVGIG (reference sequence). The CDR3 is made up of 11 amino acids. The V gene lost 0 bases and the J gene lost 7 bases, with 6 bases spanning the gap. Here the CDR3 reads CAWSVGGGYTF. Written as DNA, the CDR3 is TGTGCCTGGAGTGTAGGAGGTGGCTACACCTTC.

The V call is TRBV9, the J call TRBJ2-3; 14 bases line up with TRBD2. This CDR3 is built from 16 residues. Trimming removed 0 bases from V and 3 bases from J; junction bases left unmatched: 0. CDR1 SGDLS and CDR2 YYNGEE come from the germline V gene. In DNA, the CDR3 is TGTGCCAGCAGCGTAGGGACTAGCGGGAGGACAGATACGCAGTATTTT. Protein sequence: CASSVGTSGRTDTQYF.